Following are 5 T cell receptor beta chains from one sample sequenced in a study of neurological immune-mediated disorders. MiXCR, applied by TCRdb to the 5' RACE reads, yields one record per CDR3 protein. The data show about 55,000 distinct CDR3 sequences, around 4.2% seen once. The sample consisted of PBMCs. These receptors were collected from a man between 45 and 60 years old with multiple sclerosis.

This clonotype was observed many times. The CDR3 sequence is CASSYLTPPGELFF. For the CDR3, the DNA is TGTGCCAGCAGTTACCTAACCCCGCCCGGGGAGCTGTTTTTT. The chain recombines TRBV6-5 with TRBJ2-2; D unclear. Germline CDR1 reads MNHEY; CDR2 reads SVGAGI. The V end was cut by 2 bases, the J end by 6 bases, with 10 bases between. The CDR3 covers 14 residues.

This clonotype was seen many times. CDR3 sequence (DNA): TGCAGCGTTACAGGGACTGATAGCAATCAGCCCCAGCATTTT. Its protein product is CSVTGTDSNQPQHF. The chain couples TRBV29-1 to TRBJ1-5, with a weak D call TRBD1 (6 bases). The CDR3 is made up of 14 amino acids. Germline loops: CDR1 SQVTM, CDR2 ANQGSEA. With 5 bases removed from V and 0 bases from J, the gap between germline ends came to 11 bases.

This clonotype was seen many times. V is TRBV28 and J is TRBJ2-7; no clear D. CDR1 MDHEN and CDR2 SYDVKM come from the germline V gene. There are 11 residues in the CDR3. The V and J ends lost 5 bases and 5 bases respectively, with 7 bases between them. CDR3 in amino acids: CASSTRDEQYF. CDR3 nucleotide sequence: TGTGCCAGCAGTACAAGAGACGAGCAGTACTTC.

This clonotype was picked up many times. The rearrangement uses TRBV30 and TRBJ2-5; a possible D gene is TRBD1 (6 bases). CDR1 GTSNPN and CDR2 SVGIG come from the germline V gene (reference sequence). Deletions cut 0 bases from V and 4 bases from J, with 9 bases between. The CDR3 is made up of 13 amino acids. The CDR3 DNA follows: TGTGCCTGGAGTGTGCAAGGGGGAGAGACCCAGTACTTC. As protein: CAWSVQGGETQYF.

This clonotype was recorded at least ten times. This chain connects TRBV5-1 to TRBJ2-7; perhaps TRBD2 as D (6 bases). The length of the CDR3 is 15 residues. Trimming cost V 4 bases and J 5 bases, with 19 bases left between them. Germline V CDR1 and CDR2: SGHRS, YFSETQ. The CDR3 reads CASSTPSGDGHEQYF. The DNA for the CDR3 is TGCGCCAGCAGCACCCCTTCGGGGGACGGGCACGAGCAGTACTTC. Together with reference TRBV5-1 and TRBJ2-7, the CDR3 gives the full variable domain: KAGVTQTPRYLIKTRGQQVTLSCSPISGHRSVSWYQQTPGQGLQFLFEYFSETQRNKGNFPGRFSGRQFSNSRSEMNVSTLELGDSALYLCASSTPSGDGHEQYFGPGTRLTVT.